Sequencing of this TCR beta chain was carried out in a study of blood T cell repertoires in COVID-19. Study-level background: Sources were T cells, B-cell-depleted T cells, or PBMCs; the material itself was cDNA or gDNA.

Authors' processing steps: Nucleated cell number was recorded as an estimate derived from reference gene primer amplification. The repertoire was sequenced with immunoSEQ multiplex PCR; TCRdb's copy has only in-frame clones and lacks some. The DNA gave D and trimming, while V, J and clone size come from that table. Seen here are roughly 71,000 clones, 75% to 85% observed once, and the top ten hold 15% to 20%. Trimming pared 4 bases from V and 2 bases from J, leaving 15 bases between. Germline V gene lookup returns CDR1 LGHNA and CDR2 YSLEER. This CDR3 is built from 15 residues. Sequenced material: peripheral blood. The V and J genes are TRBV4-3 and TRBJ2-7, with D unresolved. The receptor was isolated from a man in his sixties or seventies who had recovered from COVID-19. The CDR3 loop is CASSPSKDSTYEQYF. CDR3 DNA: TGCGCCAGCAGCCCCTCAAAAGACTCGACCTACGAGCAGTACTTC.